This entry is about one TCR beta chain. Its antigen is as yet unknown. Amplified TCR beta CDR3 regions derived from RNA transcripts. TCR CDR3 regions were first amplified by RT-PCR with HTBI primers. TCRdb recomputed calls from the multiplex PCR reads with MiXCR, one row per CDR3 protein. The profile shows 500,000 to 750,000 distinct CDR3 sequences, 15% to 18% of them singletons. Germline CDR1 SGHTA, CDR2 FQGTGA. The CDR3 has 15 amino acids. V lost 2 bases and J 0 bases, leaving 9 bases between the germline ends. These data are taken from a study of T cells in Graves' hyperthyroidism and ophthalmopathy. General study points: Ophthalmopathy was distinguished from stable hyperthyroidism by 13 V-J signatures.

The chain joins TRBV7-3 to TRBJ2-3; a possible D gene is TRBD2 (6 bases). The sample was blood. The TCR comes from a woman in her 30s with Graves' hyperthyroidism. DNA for the CDR3: TGTGCCAGCAGCTTACTAGGACTAAGCACAGATACGCAGTATTTT. This translates into CASSLLGLSTDTQYF. The entire variable domain, with the rest obtained from reference TRBV7-3 and TRBJ2-3, is as follows: GAGVSQTPSNKVTEKGKYVELRCDPISGHTALYWYRQSLGQGPEFLIYFQGTGAADDSGLPNDRFFAVRPEGSVSTLKIQRTERGDSAVYLCASSLLGLSTDTQYFGPGTRLTVL.